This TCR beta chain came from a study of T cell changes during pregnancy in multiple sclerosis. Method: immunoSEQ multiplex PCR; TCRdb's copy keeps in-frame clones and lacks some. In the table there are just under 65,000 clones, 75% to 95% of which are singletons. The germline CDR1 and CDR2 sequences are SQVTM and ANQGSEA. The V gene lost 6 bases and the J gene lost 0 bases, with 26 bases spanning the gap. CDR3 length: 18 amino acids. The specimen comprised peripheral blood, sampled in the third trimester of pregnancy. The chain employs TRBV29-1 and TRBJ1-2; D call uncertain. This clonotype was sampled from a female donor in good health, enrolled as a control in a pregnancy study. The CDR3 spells CSVLRPYYGLLANYGYTF. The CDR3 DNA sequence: TGCAGCGTCCTAAGACCGTACTATGGCCTATTAGCTAACTATGGCTACACCTTC.